Below, 7 T cell receptor beta chains from the same sample are listed, as sequenced in a study of blood T cells in healthy people across ages. Through a sample-barcoded 5' primer and a J-beta primer mix, a second PCR was run for roughly 7 to 11 cycles. One entry per CDR3 protein, called by TCRdb with MiXCR from the 5' RACE reads. The repertoire holds some 890,000 distinct CDR3 sequences, with about 27% as singletons. These same records also appear under a second study, on T cells of mothers and their children.

Sequencing was done on a sample of blood. The receptors shown here come from a woman in her thirties or forties in good health.

The chain is built from TRBV6-2 or TRBV6-3 and TRBJ2-6; 10 nucleotides align to TRBD1. J was trimmed by 1 base and V by 7 bases; bases with no gene match: 7. CDR1 MNHEY and CDR2 SVGEGT come from the germline V gene. The CDR3 runs to 17 residues. CDR3: CASTFGQGGSGANVLTF. Written as DNA, the CDR3 is TGTGCCAGCACCTTTGGACAGGGGGGGTCTGGGGCCAACGTCCTGACTTTC.

This clonotype was seen many times. The rearrangement joins TRBV7-2 to TRBJ2-1; 7 nucleotides agree with TRBD1. This CDR3 has 13 amino acids. CDR1 is SGHTA, CDR2 FQGNSA, per germline. V was clipped by 1 base and J by 7 bases; unmatched bases: 1. The CDR3 protein is CASSLEQGNEQFF. In nucleotides, the CDR3 is TGTGCCAGCAGCTTAGAACAGGGGAATGAGCAGTTCTTC.

This clonotype was picked up many times. The chain recombines TRBV7-9 with TRBJ2-1; 7 bases map to TRBD2. The germline V gene encodes CDR1 SEHNR and CDR2 FQNEAQ (reference sequence). V dropped 0 bases and J dropped 0; count of bases not matched to a gene: 14. The CDR3 is made up of 20 amino acids. CDR3 residues: CASSLASKGGGTSSYNEQFF. The CDR3 DNA follows: TGTGCCAGCAGCTTAGCGTCGAAGGGCGGGGGTACAAGCTCCTACAATGAGCAGTTCTTC.

This rearrangement joins TRBV20-1 to TRBJ2-7; 7 bases match TRBD2. The germline V gene encodes CDR1 DFQATT and CDR2 SNEGSKA (reference sequence). V lost 0 bases and J lost 6; bases outside the gene matches: 14. The CDR3 sequence is 16 residues long. The CDR3 protein is CSARDRIAGRTCEQYF. The DNA for the CDR3 is TGCAGTGCTAGAGATCGGATAGCGGGTCGGACCTGCGAGCAGTACTTC.

The chain carries TRBV24-1 and TRBJ1-5; the D is unclear. Trimming cost V 5 bases and J 3 bases, with 10 bases left between them. The CDR3 is 14 amino acids. The germline V gene encodes CDR1 KGHDR and CDR2 SFDVKD. For the CDR3, the DNA is TGTGCCACCAGTGGACACCCACTCAATCAGCCCCAGCATTTT. Amino acids: CATSGHPLNQPQHF.

About this clonotype itself: A read error may produce the germline difference seen at one junction end. The chain links TRBV2 to TRBJ1-1; TRBD1 might be the D (5 bases). In germline, CDR1 is SNHLY, CDR2 FYNNEI. The CDR3 totals 13 residues. The chain's CDR3 is CASSESTGFEAFF. The DNA for the CDR3 is TGTGCCAGCAGTGAATCAACAGGCTTTGAAGCCTTCTTT.

This clonotype was picked up a small number of times. This chain joins TRBV14 and TRBJ2-7, with a weak D call TRBD1 (6 bases). Germline V gives CDR1 SGHDN, CDR2 FVKESK. The CDR3 sequence is 14 residues long. Trimming removed 4 bases from V and 6 bases from J, with 16 bases in between. CDR3 in amino acids: CASSLSGRGSEQYF. CDR3 sequence (DNA): TGTGCCAGCAGCCTTTCGGGCAGGGGAAGCGAGCAGTACTTC.